The 27 T cell receptor beta chains given below trace back to one sample, sequenced in a study of T cells in Graves' hyperthyroidism and ophthalmopathy. Amplified TCR beta CDR3 regions derived from RNA transcripts. HTBI primers drove first-round RT-PCR of the TCR CDR3. MiXCR was run by TCRdb on the multiplex PCR reads, yielding one entry per CDR3 protein. The sample has 250,000 to 300,000 distinct CDR3 sequences, roughly 19% seen once. Sequencing input: blood. These receptors all stem from a man aged 45 to 65 with Graves' ophthalmopathy.

J is TRBJ1-1 and V is TRBV28; tentatively, D is TRBD1 (5 bases). V lost 2 bases, J lost 7 bases, and 20 bases lay in between. Germline V CDR1 and CDR2: MDHEN, SYDVKM. This CDR3 spans 16 amino acids. The CDR3 DNA follows: TGTGCCAGCAGTTTAATGCTAGGGACTGGGATGCTTGAAGCTTTCTTT. This gives the protein CASSLMLGTGMLEAFF.

Many counts were recorded for this clonotype. The J gene is TRBJ2-5, the V gene TRBV27, with D tentatively TRBD1 (5 bases). Looked up from germline, CDR1 is MNHEY and CDR2 is SMNVEV (reference sequence). Trimming removed 5 bases at V and 1 base at J, with 8 bases between. The CDR3 is 13 amino acids. CDR3 protein: CASSTDSQETQYF. For the CDR3, the DNA is TGTGCCAGCAGTACCGACAGCCAAGAGACCCAGTACTTC.

The sample holds a few counts of this clonotype. A junction end diverges from the germline sequence, so it may reflect a read error. The genes are TRBV12-3 or TRBV12-4 and TRBJ1-3; D unclear. The length of the CDR3 is 15 residues. The DNA for the CDR3 is TGTGCCAGCAGCCAAACGGGTAATTCTGGAAACACCGTATATTTT. Encoded protein: CASSQTGNSGNTVYF.

The rearrangement uses TRBV3-1 and TRBJ2-4, with TRBD1 as a possible D gene (6 bases). The ends were cut back, 2 bases at V and 2 bases at J, with 7 bases in the middle. This CDR3 is 14 amino acids long. CDR1 is LGHDT, CDR2 YNNKEL, per germline (reference sequence). For the CDR3, the DNA is TGTGCCAGCAGCCAAAGGGGGACCAAAAACATTCAGTACTTC. It is translated as CASSQRGTKNIQYF.

This clonotype was recorded a few times. The CDR3 nucleotides read TGTGCCAGTAGTATCGTGGCTAGCGGGAGGTCCTACAATGAGCAGTTCTTC. This encodes CASSIVASGRSYNEQFF. The rearrangement uses TRBV19 and TRBJ2-1; TRBD2 agrees at 11 bases. Germline CDR1 LNHDA, CDR2 SQIVND (reference sequence). The CDR3 covers 17 residues. Unmatched junction bases numbered 5, after V lost 3 bases and J lost 1 base.

This clonotype was counted ten times or more. V gene TRBV4-1 combines with J gene TRBJ2-7, with D tentatively TRBD1 or TRBD2 (5 bases each). Deletions cut 0 bases from V and 3 bases from J, with 9 bases between. Germline V gene lookup returns CDR1 MGHRA and CDR2 YSYEKL. The CDR3 spans 14 residues. The CDR3 protein is CASSQERGDYEQYF. The CDR3 nucleotides are TGCGCCAGCAGCCAAGAGAGAGGGGACTACGAGCAGTACTTC.

This clonotype was found many times. The rearrangement uses TRBV18 and TRBJ1-4, with D unclear. CDR3 length: 12 residues. V lost 1 base and J 4 bases, leaving 1 base between the germline ends. From germline, CDR1 is KGHSH and CDR2 LQKENI. The CDR3 nucleotides read TGTGCCAGCTCACCACTTAATGAAAAACTGTTTTTT. This codes for CASSPLNEKLFF.

Ten or more counts support this clonotype. The J gene is TRBJ2-3, the V gene TRBV10-3; 7 bases are shared with TRBD1. Germline V gene sequence: CDR1 ENHRY, CDR2 SYGVKD. This CDR3 has 14 residues. V was pared by 4 bases and J by 2 bases, with 3 bases of the junction left unmatched. The CDR3 coding sequence is TGTGCCATCAGTGGGGACAGCCCCACAGATACGCAGTATTTT. Translation gives CAISGDSPTDTQYF.

To note about this clonotype: This sequence may be a read error, since a much larger clone differs from it by one base. The chain combines TRBV20-1 with TRBJ2-7; 12 nucleotides line up with TRBD2. J was trimmed by 6 bases and V by 3 bases; bases with no gene match: 15. Germline values: CDR1 DFQATT, CDR2 SNEGSKA (reference sequence). The CDR3 has 17 residues. The DNA for the CDR3 is TGCAGTGCTAGCCTCATGGCGGGACTAGCGGGTAACTGCGAGCAGTACTTC. Its protein product is CSASLMAGLAGNCEQYF.

V usage is TRBV4-1 and J usage is TRBJ1-5; tentative D call: TRBD1 (5 bases). The germline V gene has CDR1 MGHRA and CDR2 YSYEKL. Trimming stripped 1 base from V and 7 bases from J, with 11 bases between. This CDR3 has 14 residues. CDR3 DNA sequence: TGCGCCAGCAGCCAAGGAGAGGACACGCAGCCCCAGCATTTT. Protein sequence: CASSQGEDTQPQHF.

The chain employs TRBV4-1 and TRBJ2-7, with TRBD2 matching 9 bases. Germline V gives CDR1 MGHRA, CDR2 YSYEKL. The V gene end was trimmed by 3 bases and the J gene end by 5 bases; junction bases not matched to a gene: 17. The CDR3 runs 18 residues. In DNA, the CDR3 is TGCGCCAGCAGCCACCCGACCTCGATCATGCGGGAGGGCCACGAGCAGTACTTC. Amino acids: CASSHPTSIMREGHEQYF.

This clonotype showed up just a few times. The genes are TRBV6-5 and TRBJ2-1, with D possibly TRBD1 on 5 matching bases. The V gene's germline CDR1 is MNHEY and CDR2 SVGAGI. Deletions cut 2 bases from V and 6 bases from J, with 5 bases between. This CDR3 has 12 amino acids. The CDR3 reads CASSYRGNEQFF. In DNA form, the CDR3 reads TGTGCCAGCAGTTACAGGGGCAATGAGCAGTTCTTC.

This clonotype was detected many times. This chain links TRBV28 with TRBJ1-5; no clear D gene. Trimming pared 8 bases from V and 0 bases from J, leaving 11 bases between. There are 14 residues in the CDR3. CDR1 and CDR2 (germline): MDHEN, SYDVKM. The DNA for the CDR3 is TGTGCCAGCCTAGGGCGTGATAGCAATCAGCCCCAGCATTTT. Its translation is CASLGRDSNQPQHF.

This clonotype came up many times. The gene calls are TRBV27 and TRBJ1-1; 7 bases line up with TRBD1. Germline assignment: CDR1 MNHEY and CDR2 SMNVEV (reference sequence). The CDR3 loop spans 13 amino acids. Trimming cost V 11 bases and J 6 bases; bases outside gene matches: 12. The CDR3 region has the DNA TGTGCCCTGGGGAAGACAGGGTTGCCTGAAGCTTTCTTT. It specifies CALGKTGLPEAFF.

This clonotype has a handful of counts. This may arise from a read error, as a much more abundant clone is one base away. The CDR3 nucleotides are TGTGCCGGCAGCTCGCGGGCCTATGGCTACACCTTC. Translated: CAGSSRAYGYTF. The chain combines TRBV11-1 with TRBJ1-2; D ambiguous. Germline V gene lookup returns CDR1 SGHAT and CDR2 FQDESV (reference sequence). The CDR3 extends over 12 amino acids.

The V gene is TRBV6-1, the J gene TRBJ2-1; 10 bases map to TRBD2. Per germline, CDR1 MNHNS and CDR2 SASEGT. The CDR3 runs to 16 residues. V dropped 5 bases and J dropped 6; count of bases not matched to a gene: 10. The CDR3 spells CASSSMSGRAGNEQFF. CDR3 coding DNA: TGTGCCAGCAGTTCTATGAGCGGGAGGGCCGGCAATGAGCAGTTCTTC.

This clonotype was seen a few times. The chain has TRBV12-3 or TRBV12-4 and TRBJ1-5; 10 nucleotides align to TRBD1. The CDR3 sequence is 15 residues long. J gave up 4 bases and V 2 bases, and 2 bases lay outside the gene matches. The CDR3 DNA is TGTGCCAGCAGTTTAAGGACAGGGGGGAATCAGCCCCAGCATTTT. Amino acid sequence: CASSLRTGGNQPQHF.

About this clonotype itself: Sequence at one end of the junction differs from germline and may be a read error. The V call is TRBV28, the J call TRBJ1-5; 8 bases line up with TRBD1. Germline-derived CDR1 and CDR2 are MDHEN and SYDVKM. The CDR3 covers 15 residues. The CDR3 nucleotides are TGTGCCACCAGTCCGGACAGGGAAGGCGGTCAGCCCCAGCATTTT. Translating it yields CATSPDREGGQPQHF.

The chain uses TRBV6-1 and TRBJ1-5, with TRBD1 as a possible D gene (5 bases). The CDR3 contains 14 residues. Between the trimmed V and J ends, which lost 0 bases and 10 bases, there was a span of 13 bases. CDR1 is MNHNS, CDR2 SASEGT, per germline. CDR3 nucleotides: TGTGCCAGCAGTGAAGCCCCCTGGGGGGGTCCCCAGCATTTT. Its translation: CASSEAPWGGPQHF.

This clonotype was picked up many times. The chain recombines TRBV20-1 with TRBJ2-3, with TRBD2 matching over 10 bases. V dropped 7 bases and J dropped 3; count of bases not matched to a gene: 10. In germline, CDR1 is DFQATT, CDR2 SNEGSKA (reference sequence). The length of the CDR3 is 15 residues. The DNA for the CDR3 is TGCAGTGTTCAATCTCTAGCGGGAGTTACAGATACGCAGTATTTT. Amino acid sequence: CSVQSLAGVTDTQYF.

This clonotype has more than one count but fewer than ten. This sequence joins TRBV11-2 and TRBJ1-3, with unresolved D. The V gene's germline CDR1 is SGHAT and CDR2 FQNNGV. Trimming stripped 2 bases from V and 4 bases from J, with 6 bases between. CDR3 length: 13 amino acids. For the CDR3, the DNA is TGTGCCAGCAGCTTAAACGAAGGAAACACCATATATTTT. Protein: CASSLNEGNTIYF.

This clonotype showed up many times. This chain links TRBV3-1 with TRBJ2-5, with 8 bases lining up with TRBD2. The CDR3 contains 15 residues. The ends lost 0 bases at V and 8 bases at J; junction bases unmatched: 8. Germline CDR1 LGHDT, CDR2 YNNKEL (reference sequence). This chain's CDR3 is CASSQDAGGKRTQYF. The CDR3 nucleotides are TGTGCCAGCAGCCAAGATGCGGGGGGAAAGAGAACCCAGTACTTC.

This clonotype has just one count. A single base separates this from a much larger clone, so it may be a read error. This sequence joins TRBV29-1 and TRBJ2-3, with TRBD2 identical over 14 bases. The CDR3 has 16 amino acids. The junction had 14 bases not matched to a gene; V was cut back by 7 bases and J by 8 bases. Per the germline V gene, CDR1 is SQVTM and CDR2 is ANQGSEA. The CDR3 sequence is CSAEGLAGVWGGTQYF. The CDR3 DNA is TGCAGCGCCGAGGGACTAGCGGGAGTATGGGGGGGTACGCAGTATTTT.

This clonotype was recorded at least ten times. This chain connects TRBV24-1 to TRBJ1-2, with D perhaps matching TRBD1 (6 bases). There are 13 residues in the CDR3. The germline V gene encodes CDR1 KGHDR and CDR2 SFDVKD. V lost 1 base and J 8 bases, leaving 10 bases between the germline ends. CDR3 region: CATSDFGGDGYTF. The CDR3 DNA follows: TGTGCCACCAGTGATTTTGGGGGCGACGGCTACACCTTC.

This clonotype occurred a few times. This sequence joins TRBV20-1 and TRBJ2-7; unclear D gene. Germline CDR1 is DFQATT and CDR2 is SNEGSKA (reference sequence). The CDR3 has 11 residues. Trimming cost V 1 base and J 5 bases, with 6 bases left between them. CDR3 sequence: CSARGSNEQYF. The CDR3 DNA reads TGCAGTGCTAGAGGGAGCAACGAGCAGTACTTC.

As for this clonotype: One junction end does not reproduce the germline sequence, and a read error may be involved. The V call is TRBV28, the J call TRBJ2-2; the D gene is possibly TRBD1 (5 bases). This CDR3 has 13 amino acids. The V gene's germline CDR1 is MDHEN and CDR2 SYDVKM. CDR3: CASTLGDTGELFF. The CDR3 DNA is TGTGCCAGCACTTTAGGGGATACCGGGGAGCTGTTTTTT.

This clonotype appeared many times. This chain uses TRBV3-1 with TRBJ2-5, with 8 positions matching TRBD1. The J segment lost 5 bases and the V segment lost 4 bases, leaving 6 bases of the junction unmatched. In germline, CDR1 is LGHDT, CDR2 YNNKEL (reference sequence). The CDR3 has 14 amino acids. CDR3 protein: CASSPRTGRETQYF. The CDR3 coding sequence is TGTGCCAGCAGCCCGCGGACAGGGAGGGAGACCCAGTACTTC.